Following are 26 T cell receptor beta chains from one sample sequenced in a study of control samples from healthy donors and cancer patients. Clones were read by immunoSEQ multiplex PCR, and TCRdb kept only the in-frame ones, dropping some. Of 100,000 to 150,000 clones listed, around nine tenths are singletons. Material: blood. The receptors come from a man aged 18 to 35 in good health.

V and J are TRBV27 and TRBJ1-1; no clear D. CDR3 size: 13 residues. Per the germline V gene, CDR1 is MNHEY and CDR2 is SMNVEV (reference sequence). V lost 11 bases and J 4 bases, leaving 17 bases between the germline ends. The CDR3 is CACLGRGRTEAFF. CDR3 DNA: TGTGCCTGCCTCGGGAGAGGGCGCACTGAAGCTTTCTTT.

About this clone itself: Distinct nucleotide sequences in the sample also encode this CDR3. This chain joins TRBV30 and TRBJ2-7; the match to TRBD1 covers 9 bases. Germline V lookup: CDR1 GTSNPN, CDR2 SVGIG (reference sequence). J was trimmed by 4 bases and V by 0 bases; bases with no gene match: 1. The CDR3 totals 13 residues. The CDR3 loop is CAWSVQGAYEQYF. DNA of the CDR3: TGTGCCTGGAGTGTACAGGGGGCATACGAGCAGTACTTC.

The V gene is TRBV9, the J gene TRBJ2-1, with TRBD1 matching over 8 bases. V lost 3 bases and J lost 3; bases outside the gene matches: 5. This CDR3 is 15 amino acids long. Germline loops: CDR1 SGDLS, CDR2 YYNGEE. The CDR3 nucleotides read TGTGCCAGCAGCGCCAGGGGGCAGAGCTACAATGAGCAGTTCTTC. The encoded protein is CASSARGQSYNEQFF.

The chain joins TRBV7-9 to TRBJ1-4; the D gene is possibly TRBD1 (5 bases). Trimming removed 3 bases at V and 0 bases at J, with 14 bases between. The CDR3 length is 17 residues. Germline lookup yields CDR1 SEHNR and CDR2 FQNEAQ (reference sequence). This CDR3 reads CASSFIGRTTTNEKLFF. The CDR3 nucleotides are TGTGCCAGCAGCTTTATTGGTAGGACAACAACTAATGAAAAACTGTTTTTT.

V usage is TRBV5-1 and J usage is TRBJ1-3; D may be TRBD1 (5 bases). V lost 2 bases to trimming and J lost 8 bases, with 11 bases between them. The CDR3 runs to 13 residues. Germline-derived CDR1 and CDR2 are SGHRS and YFSETQ. CDR3: CASSFGGSDTIYF. The CDR3 DNA reads TGCGCCAGCAGCTTCGGGGGGTCAGACACCATATATTTT.

The V gene is TRBV3-1 (or the pseudogene TRBV3-2), the J gene TRBJ1-2; no clear D gene. V lost 0 bases and J 5 bases, leaving 1 base between the germline ends. Germline lookup yields CDR1 LGHDT and CDR2 YNNKEL (reference sequence). The CDR3 is made up of 11 amino acids. The CDR3 sequence: CASSQEYGYTF. CDR3 DNA sequence: TGTGCCAGCAGCCAAGAATATGGCTACACCTTC.

V usage is TRBV11-2 and J usage is TRBJ1-2; 7 nucleotides match TRBD1. This CDR3 is built from 16 residues. V shed 5 bases, J shed 5 bases, and the junction held 14 bases outside the gene matches. Germline CDR1 and CDR2: SGHAT and FQNNGV. In nucleotides, the CDR3 is TGTGCCAGCAGCCCGACAGGGAAGGAGGCGCGTTATGGCTACACCTTC. Its translation is CASSPTGKEARYGYTF.

The chain has TRBV11-2 and TRBJ2-5; 7 bases align to TRBD2. This CDR3 contains 16 residues. The junction had 9 bases not matched to a gene; V was cut back by 2 bases and J by 3 bases. Germline V gives CDR1 SGHAT, CDR2 FQNNGV. The CDR3 nucleotides are TGTGCCAGCAGCTTACTTACGGGGGGTTGGGAAGAGACCCAGTACTTC. This sequence encodes CASSLLTGGWEETQYF.

This clone was counted a single time. The chain couples TRBV5-1 to TRBJ1-5, with 7 bases aligning to TRBD1. The length of the CDR3 is 16 residues. The trim removed 4 bases at V and 2 bases at J, leaving 9 bases unmatched. Germline CDR1 SGHRS, CDR2 YFSETQ. The CDR3 spells CASSTIQGCCNQPQHF. Written as DNA, the CDR3 is TGCGCCAGCAGCACAATACAGGGGTGCTGCAATCAGCCCCAGCATTTT.

CDR3 loop: CASSRRGPDYNSPLHF. CDR3 DNA: TGTGCCAGCAGTAGGAGGGGGCCTGACTATAATTCACCCCTCCACTTT. The chain is built from TRBV3-1 (or the pseudogene TRBV3-2) and TRBJ1-6, with TRBD1 matching 7 bases. CDR3 length: 16 amino acids. CDR1 and CDR2 (germline): LGHDT, YNNKEL (reference sequence). The J segment lost 3 bases and the V segment lost 6 bases, leaving 8 bases of the junction unmatched.

This chain links TRBV12-5 with TRBJ1-1, with D perhaps matching TRBD1 (6 bases). This CDR3 comprises 12 residues. CDR1 is LGHNT and CDR2 is FRNRAP in the germline V gene. V was trimmed by 4 bases and J by 4 bases, leaving 7 bases between them. The CDR3 bases are TGTGCTAGTGGTTCGGGGGCCACTGAAGCTTTCTTT. It codes for CASGSGATEAFF.

The V gene is TRBV9, the J gene TRBJ2-5, with 8 bases identical to TRBD2. V trimming: 0 bases; J trimming: 4 bases; junction bases outside the gene matches: 8. CDR3 size: 16 residues. Germline V CDR1 and CDR2: SGDLS, YYNGEE. The CDR3: CASSVGAGGAPETQYF. CDR3 nucleotide sequence: TGTGCCAGCAGCGTAGGAGCCGGGGGGGCCCCAGAGACCCAGTACTTC. Using reference TRBV9 and TRBJ2-5 for the parts outside the CDR3, the full variable domain is DSGVTQTPKHLITATGQRVTLRCSPRSGDLSVYWYQQSLDQGLQFLIQYYNGEERAKGNILERFSAQQFPDLHSELNLSSLELGDSALYFCASSVGAGGAPETQYFGPGTRLLVL.

A single count supports this clone. The chain uses TRBV30 and TRBJ1-4; D remains unclear. CDR3 length equals 13 residues. With 0 bases removed from V and 8 bases from J, the gap between germline ends came to 10 bases. Looked up from germline, CDR1 is GTSNPN and CDR2 is SVGIG (reference sequence). CDR3 nucleotide sequence: TGTGCCTGGAGTGTAGGGTCTCGGGAAAAACTGTTTTTT. Translated, it gives CAWSVGSREKLFF.

The chain combines TRBV4-1 with TRBJ2-7; TRBD2 is a possible D gene (6 bases). CDR3 length: 15 amino acids. The V end lost 0 bases, the J end lost 0 bases, and 9 bases lay between the germline ends. Germline loops: CDR1 MGHRA, CDR2 YSYEKL. CDR3 residues: CASSQEGGNSYEQYF. In DNA, the CDR3 is TGCGCCAGCAGCCAAGAAGGAGGGAACTCCTACGAGCAGTACTTC.

The chain uses TRBV6-1 and TRBJ2-5; 8 bases line up with TRBD2. CDR3 length equals 15 residues. The germline V gene has CDR1 MNHNS and CDR2 SASEGT. V gave up 5 bases and J gave up 5 bases; unmatched junction bases: 10. CDR3 DNA sequence: TGTGCCAGCAGTTCCCGGACTAGCTTGGGGGAGACCCAGTACTTC. It codes for CASSSRTSLGETQYF.

Only one count was recorded for this clone. In DNA, the CDR3 is TGTGCCAGCAGCCGAGGACTAGCAGTCCCAGATACGCAGTATTTT. Translating it yields CASSRGLAVPDTQYF. V gene TRBV3-1 (or the pseudogene TRBV3-2) combines with J gene TRBJ2-3; 8 nucleotides agree with TRBD2. There are 15 residues in the CDR3. The V gene end was trimmed by 4 bases and the J gene end by 4 bases; junction bases not matched to a gene: 7. Germline CDR1 and CDR2: LGHDT and YNNKEL (reference sequence).

The J gene is TRBJ1-2, the V gene TRBV24-1; TRBD1 might be the D (5 bases). V lost 6 bases and J 2 bases, leaving 18 bases between the germline ends. Germline CDR1 and CDR2: KGHDR and SFDVKD. The CDR3 is 16 amino acids. In nucleotides, the CDR3 is TGTGCCACCAGTCCCGGGGCAGGTCAGGAGAACTATGGCTACACCTTC. Protein: CATSPGAGQENYGYTF.

The gene calls are TRBV3-1 (or the pseudogene TRBV3-2) and TRBJ2-7; D uncertain. The V end lost 1 base, the J end lost 7 bases, and 5 bases lay between the germline ends. This CDR3 is 11 amino acids long. Germline lookup yields CDR1 LGHDT and CDR2 YNNKEL (reference sequence). CDR3 DNA: TGTGCCAGCAGCCAAGTGCGGGAGCAGTACTTC. This gives the protein CASSQVREQYF.

The gene calls are TRBV14 and TRBJ1-5, with a tentative D call TRBD1 (5 bases). V gave up 4 bases and J gave up 7 bases, with 20 bases separating them. Germline values: CDR1 SGHDN, CDR2 FVKESK. This CDR3 is built from 16 residues. The chain's CDR3 is CASSPSTELRGQPQHF. CDR3 coding DNA: TGTGCCAGCAGCCCATCGACAGAGCTTCGGGGGCAGCCCCAGCATTTT.

V usage is TRBV19 and J usage is TRBJ2-2; either TRBD1 or TRBD2 may supply D (5 bases each). The CDR3 has 15 residues. The V gene lost 3 bases and the J gene lost 0 bases, with 8 bases spanning the gap. Per the germline V gene, CDR1 is LNHDA and CDR2 is SQIVND (reference sequence). The DNA of the CDR3 is TGTGCCAGTAGTATCGGGACGGCGAACACCGGGGAGCTGTTTTTT. It encodes CASSIGTANTGELFF.

This clone was recorded only once. The chain couples TRBV2 to TRBJ1-6; 7 nucleotides line up with TRBD1. V lost 2 bases, J lost 9 bases, and 7 bases stayed unmatched. Germline V CDR1 and CDR2: SNHLY, FYNNEI. The CDR3 spans 15 residues. CDR3 in amino acids: CASSETGQGGSPLHF. The DNA of the CDR3 is TGTGCCAGCAGTGAAACGGGTCAGGGGGGTTCACCCCTCCACTTT.

CDR3 in DNA: TGCGCCAGCAGCTTGGACAGCGGGGGGTTCTCCGGGGAGCTGTTTTTT. Translating it yields CASSLDSGGFSGELFF. The rearrangement uses TRBV5-1 and TRBJ2-2; TRBD2 matches 9 bases. The germline V gene encodes CDR1 SGHRS and CDR2 YFSETQ. CDR3 size: 16 residues. J lost 6 bases, V lost 0 bases, and 6 bases had no gene match.

The rearrangement joins TRBV4-1 to TRBJ2-3; 9 bases align to TRBD2. Germline CDR1 MGHRA, CDR2 YSYEKL. This CDR3 comprises 16 residues. V gave up 3 bases and J gave up 0 bases; unmatched junction bases: 4. The CDR3 loop reads CASSQRLAASTDTQYF. CDR3 sequence (DNA): TGCGCCAGCAGCCAGCGACTAGCGGCTAGCACAGATACGCAGTATTTT.

Here the CDR3 DNA reads TGCGCCAGCAGCCTGACAAGAGGGGGGACCCACTATGGCTACACCTTC. This translates into CASSLTRGGTHYGYTF. The chain combines TRBV4-1 with TRBJ1-2, with D possibly TRBD1 on 6 matching bases. Germline V lookup: CDR1 MGHRA, CDR2 YSYEKL. V was trimmed by 4 bases and J by 3 bases, leaving 18 bases between them. The CDR3 is 16 residues long.

The chain couples TRBV14 to TRBJ1-1; D gene ambiguous. CDR3 length: 15 amino acids. Between the trimmed V and J ends, which lost 4 bases and 3 bases, there was a span of 15 bases. Germline lookup yields CDR1 SGHDN and CDR2 FVKESK. CDR3: CASSLKPREDTEAFF. DNA of the CDR3: TGTGCCAGCAGCCTCAAGCCCCGGGAGGACACTGAAGCTTTCTTT.

CDR3: CASSLTGRIGELFF. The CDR3 region has the DNA TGTGCCAGCAGTCTGACAGGGCGGATCGGGGAGCTGTTTTTT. The genes are TRBV28 and TRBJ2-2, with TRBD1 matching 7 bases. Germline V gene lookup returns CDR1 MDHEN and CDR2 SYDVKM. The CDR3 extends over 14 amino acids. V lost 5 bases to trimming and J lost 7 bases; unmatched junction nucleotides: 7.